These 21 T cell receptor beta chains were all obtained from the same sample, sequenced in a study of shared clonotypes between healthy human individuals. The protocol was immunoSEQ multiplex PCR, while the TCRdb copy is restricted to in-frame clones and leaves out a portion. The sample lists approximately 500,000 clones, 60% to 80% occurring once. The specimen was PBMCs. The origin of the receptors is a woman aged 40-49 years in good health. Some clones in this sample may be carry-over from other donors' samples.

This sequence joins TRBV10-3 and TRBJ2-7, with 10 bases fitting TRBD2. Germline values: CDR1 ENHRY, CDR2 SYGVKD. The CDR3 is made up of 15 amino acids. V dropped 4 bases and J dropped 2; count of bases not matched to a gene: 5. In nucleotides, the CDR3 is TGTGCCATCAGTGGTGCTAGCGGGGGACCCTACGAGCAGTACTTC. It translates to CAISGASGGPYEQYF.

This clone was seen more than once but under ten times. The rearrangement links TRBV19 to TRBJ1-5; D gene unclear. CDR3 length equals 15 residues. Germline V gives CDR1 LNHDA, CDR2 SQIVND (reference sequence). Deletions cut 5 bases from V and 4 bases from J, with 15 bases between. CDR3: CASSVLGRENQPQHF. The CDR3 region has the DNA TGTGCCAGTAGTGTGCTAGGACGTGAGAATCAGCCCCAGCATTTT.

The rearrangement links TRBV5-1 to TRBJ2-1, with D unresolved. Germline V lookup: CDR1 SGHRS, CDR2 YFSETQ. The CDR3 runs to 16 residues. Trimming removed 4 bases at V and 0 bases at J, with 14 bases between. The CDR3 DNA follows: TGCGCCAGCAGCCCACAGACGGATAGCTCCTACAATGAGCAGTTCTTC. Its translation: CASSPQTDSSYNEQFF.

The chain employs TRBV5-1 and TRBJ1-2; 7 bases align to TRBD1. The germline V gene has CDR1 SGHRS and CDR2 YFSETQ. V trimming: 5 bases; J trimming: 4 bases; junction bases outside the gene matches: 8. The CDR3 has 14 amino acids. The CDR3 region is CASRPGQFSYGYTF. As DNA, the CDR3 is TGCGCCAGCAGGCCGGGACAGTTCTCCTATGGCTACACCTTC.

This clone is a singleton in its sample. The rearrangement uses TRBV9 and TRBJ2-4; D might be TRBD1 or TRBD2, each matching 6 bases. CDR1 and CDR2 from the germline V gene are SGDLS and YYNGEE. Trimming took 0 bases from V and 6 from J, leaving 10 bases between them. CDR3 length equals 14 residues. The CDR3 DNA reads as TGTGCCAGCAGCGTAGCCAAGGGGGGAAACATTCAGTACTTC. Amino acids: CASSVAKGGNIQYF.

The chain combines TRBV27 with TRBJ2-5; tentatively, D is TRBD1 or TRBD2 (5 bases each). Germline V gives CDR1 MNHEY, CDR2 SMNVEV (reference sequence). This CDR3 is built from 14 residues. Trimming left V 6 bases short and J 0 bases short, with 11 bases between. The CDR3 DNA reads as TGTGCCAGCAGCCCCTGGGGGTACCAAGAGACCCAGTACTTC. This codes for CASSPWGYQETQYF.

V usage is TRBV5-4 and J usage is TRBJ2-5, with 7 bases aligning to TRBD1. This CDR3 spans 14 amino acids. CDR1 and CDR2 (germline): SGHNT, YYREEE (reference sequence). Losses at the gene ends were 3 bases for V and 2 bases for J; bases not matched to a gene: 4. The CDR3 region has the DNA TGTGCCAGCAGCTCGGGGACAGTACAAGAGACCCAGTACTTC. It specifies CASSSGTVQETQYF.

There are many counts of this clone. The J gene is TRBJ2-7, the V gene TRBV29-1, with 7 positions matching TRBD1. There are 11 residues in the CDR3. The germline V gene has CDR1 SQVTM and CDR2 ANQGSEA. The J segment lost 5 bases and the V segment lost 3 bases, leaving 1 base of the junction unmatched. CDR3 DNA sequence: TGCAGCGTTGAGACAGGGCACGAGCAGTACTTC. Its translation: CSVETGHEQYF.

CDR3 DNA sequence: TGTGCCAGCAGCTCTATAACTGGGCTAGCGGGAGAATACGAGCAGTACTTC. Its translation: CASSSITGLAGEYEQYF. The chain carries TRBV4-2 and TRBJ2-7, with TRBD2 matching over 10 bases. Trimming took 5 bases from V and 4 from J; bases not matched to a gene: 14. The CDR3 has 17 residues. The germline V gene has CDR1 LGHNA and CDR2 YNFKEQ.

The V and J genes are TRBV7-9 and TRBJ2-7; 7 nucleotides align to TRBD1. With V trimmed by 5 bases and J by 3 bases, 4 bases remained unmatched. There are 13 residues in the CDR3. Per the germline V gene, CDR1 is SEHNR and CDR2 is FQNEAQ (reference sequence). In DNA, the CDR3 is TGTGCCAGCAGCGCCCGGGACAGCTACGAGCAGTACTTC. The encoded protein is CASSARDSYEQYF.

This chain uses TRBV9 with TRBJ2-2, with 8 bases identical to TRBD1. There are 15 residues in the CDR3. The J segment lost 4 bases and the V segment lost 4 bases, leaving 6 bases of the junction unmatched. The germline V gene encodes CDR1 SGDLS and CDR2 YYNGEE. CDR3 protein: CASSKTGAATGELFF. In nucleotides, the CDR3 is TGTGCCAGCAGCAAGACAGGGGCGGCCACCGGGGAGCTGTTTTTT.

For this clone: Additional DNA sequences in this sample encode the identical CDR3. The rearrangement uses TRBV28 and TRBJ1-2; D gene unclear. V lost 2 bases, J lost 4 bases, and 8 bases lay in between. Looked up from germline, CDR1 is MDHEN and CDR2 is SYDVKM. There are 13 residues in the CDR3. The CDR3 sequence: CASSLRTLYGYTF. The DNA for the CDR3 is TGTGCCAGCAGTTTACGGACCCTCTATGGCTACACCTTC.

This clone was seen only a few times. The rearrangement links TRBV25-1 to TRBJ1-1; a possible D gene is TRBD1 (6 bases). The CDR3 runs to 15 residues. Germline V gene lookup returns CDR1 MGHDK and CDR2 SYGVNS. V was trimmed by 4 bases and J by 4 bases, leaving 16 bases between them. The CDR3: CASSGVRGSATEAFF. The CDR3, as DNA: TGTGCCAGCAGTGGCGTAAGGGGGTCTGCCACTGAAGCTTTCTTT.

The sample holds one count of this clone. CDR3 coding DNA: TGTGCCAGCAGCTTCGGGACCGAGGGGGAGACCCAGTACTTC. Translating it yields CASSFGTEGETQYF. The chain has TRBV11-1 and TRBJ2-5, with D perhaps given as TRBD1 or TRBD2 (5 bases each). V was trimmed by 3 bases and J by 5 bases, leaving 13 bases between them. The CDR3 consists of 14 residues. Germline V gene data show CDR1 as SGHAT and CDR2 as FQDESV (reference sequence).

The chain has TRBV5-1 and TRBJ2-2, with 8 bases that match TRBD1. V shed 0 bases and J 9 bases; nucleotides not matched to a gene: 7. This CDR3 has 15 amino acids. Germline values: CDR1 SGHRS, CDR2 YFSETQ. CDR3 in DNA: TGCGCCAGCAGCTTGGTGGACAGGGAGAGCCGGGAGCTGTTTTTT. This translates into CASSLVDRESRELFF.

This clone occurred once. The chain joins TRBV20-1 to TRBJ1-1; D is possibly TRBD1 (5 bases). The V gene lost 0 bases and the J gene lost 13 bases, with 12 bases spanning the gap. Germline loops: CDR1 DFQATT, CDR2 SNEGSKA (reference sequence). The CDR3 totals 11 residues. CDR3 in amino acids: CSARDRLGVFF. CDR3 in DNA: TGCAGTGCTAGAGATCGGCTGGGGGTTTTCTTT.

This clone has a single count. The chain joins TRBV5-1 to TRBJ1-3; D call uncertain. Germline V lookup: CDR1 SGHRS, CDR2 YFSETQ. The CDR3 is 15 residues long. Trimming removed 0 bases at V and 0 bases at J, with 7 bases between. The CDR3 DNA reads TGCGCCAGCAGCTTGGGGCGGACCTCTGGAAACACCATATATTTT. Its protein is CASSLGRTSGNTIYF.

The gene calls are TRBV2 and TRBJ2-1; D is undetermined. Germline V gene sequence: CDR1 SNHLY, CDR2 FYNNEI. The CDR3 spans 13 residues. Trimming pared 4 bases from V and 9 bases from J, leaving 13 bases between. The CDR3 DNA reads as TGTGCCAGCAGTGTGACGCCGGTGGGTGAGCAGTTCTTC. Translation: CASSVTPVGEQFF.

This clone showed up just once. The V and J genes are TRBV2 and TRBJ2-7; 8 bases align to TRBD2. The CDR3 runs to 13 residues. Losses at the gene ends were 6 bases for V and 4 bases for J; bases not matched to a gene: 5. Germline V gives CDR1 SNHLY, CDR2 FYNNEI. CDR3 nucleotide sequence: TGTGCCAGCAGCCTAGCGGGTCTATACGAGCAGTACTTC. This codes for CASSLAGLYEQYF.

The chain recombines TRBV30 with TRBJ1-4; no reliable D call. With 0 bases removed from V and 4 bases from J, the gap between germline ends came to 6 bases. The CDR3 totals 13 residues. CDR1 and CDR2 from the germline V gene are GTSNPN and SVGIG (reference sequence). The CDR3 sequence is CAWSVRRNEKLFF. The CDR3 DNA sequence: TGTGCCTGGAGTGTACGTCGTAATGAAAAACTGTTTTTT.

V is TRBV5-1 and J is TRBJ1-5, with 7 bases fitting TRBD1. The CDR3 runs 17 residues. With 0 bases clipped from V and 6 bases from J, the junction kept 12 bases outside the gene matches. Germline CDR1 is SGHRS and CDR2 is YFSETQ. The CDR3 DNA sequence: TGCGCCAGCAGCTTGGGTTATTTAGGGGGCATCCGTCAGCCCCAGCATTTT. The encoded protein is CASSLGYLGGIRQPQHF.